The TCR beta chain described here comes from a study of type 1 regulatory T cells. The CDR3 length is 16 residues. Losses at the gene ends were 0 bases for V and 4 bases for J; bases not matched to a gene: 7. Germline V gene data show CDR1 as KGHSH and CDR2 as LQKENI. TCRdb processed the reads anew with MiXCR; each CDR3 protein has one entry. This sample has around 65,000 distinct CDR3 sequences; around 49% occur once, and the top ten carry around 2.1%. Concerning this clonotype itself: What it recognizes is unknown.

V is TRBV18 and J is TRBJ2-3, with 7 nucleotides matching TRBD2. The material sequenced was cultured non-Tr1 T cells, either the whole culture or a sorted T cell fraction (not recorded which). This clonotype originated in a human donor in good health. CDR3 bases: TGTGCCAGCTCACCACCGCGCGGGGGACCTCCAGATACGCAGTATTTT. Residues: CASSPPRGGPPDTQYF.